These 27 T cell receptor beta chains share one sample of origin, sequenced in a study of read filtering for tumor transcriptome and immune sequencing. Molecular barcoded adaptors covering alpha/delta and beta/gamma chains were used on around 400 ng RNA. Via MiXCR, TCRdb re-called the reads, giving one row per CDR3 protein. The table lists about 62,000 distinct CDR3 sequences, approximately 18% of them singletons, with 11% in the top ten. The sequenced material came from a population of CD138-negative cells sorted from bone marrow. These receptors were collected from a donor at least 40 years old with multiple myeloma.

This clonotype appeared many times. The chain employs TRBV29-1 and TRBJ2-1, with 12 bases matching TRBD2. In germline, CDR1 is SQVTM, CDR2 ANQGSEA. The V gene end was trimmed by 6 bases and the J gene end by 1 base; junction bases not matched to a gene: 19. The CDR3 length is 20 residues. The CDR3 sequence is CSVRQQMTSGSDKSYNEQFF. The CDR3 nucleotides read TGCAGCGTCAGACAGCAAATGACTAGCGGGAGCGATAAATCCTACAATGAGCAGTTCTTC.

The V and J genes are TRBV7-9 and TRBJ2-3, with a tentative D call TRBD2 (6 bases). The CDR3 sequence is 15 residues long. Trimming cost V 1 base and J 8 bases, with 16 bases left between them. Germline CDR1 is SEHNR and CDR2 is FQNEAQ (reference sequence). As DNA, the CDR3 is TGTGCCAGCAGCTTAGTTGGTGGATCCGGGGGTACGCAGTATTTT. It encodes CASSLVGGSGGTQYF.

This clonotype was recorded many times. The CDR3 DNA is TGTGCCAGCAGACAAGAGACCCAGTACTTC. It specifies CASRQETQYF. The chain combines TRBV2 with TRBJ2-5; D is unresolved. Trimming took 6 bases from V and 2 from J, leaving 1 base between them. This CDR3 has 10 residues. Per germline, CDR1 SNHLY and CDR2 FYNNEI.

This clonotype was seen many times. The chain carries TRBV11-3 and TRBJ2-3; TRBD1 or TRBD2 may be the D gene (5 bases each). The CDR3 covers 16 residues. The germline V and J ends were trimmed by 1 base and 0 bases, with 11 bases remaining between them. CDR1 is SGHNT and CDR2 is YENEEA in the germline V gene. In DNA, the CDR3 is TGTGCCAGCAGCTTAGGTGGGGGAAGAAGCACAGATACGCAGTATTTT. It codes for CASSLGGGRSTDTQYF. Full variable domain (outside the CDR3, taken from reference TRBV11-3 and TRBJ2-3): EAGVVQSPRYKIIEKKQPVAFWCNPISGHNTLYWYLQNLGQGPELLIRYENEEAVDDSQLPKDRFSAERLKGVDSTLKIQPAELGDSAVYLCASSLGGGRSTDTQYFGPGTRLTVL.

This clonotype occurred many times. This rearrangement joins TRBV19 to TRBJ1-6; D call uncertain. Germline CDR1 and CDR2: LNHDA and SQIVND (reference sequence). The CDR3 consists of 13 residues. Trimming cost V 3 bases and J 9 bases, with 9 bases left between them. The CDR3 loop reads CASSIEDGSPLHF. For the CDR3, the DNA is TGTGCCAGTAGTATTGAGGACGGTTCACCCCTCCACTTT.

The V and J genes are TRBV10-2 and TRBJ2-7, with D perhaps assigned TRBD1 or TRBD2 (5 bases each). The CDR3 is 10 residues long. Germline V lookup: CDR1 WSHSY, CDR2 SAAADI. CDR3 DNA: TGCGCGGCAGGGAGATACGAGCAGTACTTC. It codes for CAAGRYEQYF.

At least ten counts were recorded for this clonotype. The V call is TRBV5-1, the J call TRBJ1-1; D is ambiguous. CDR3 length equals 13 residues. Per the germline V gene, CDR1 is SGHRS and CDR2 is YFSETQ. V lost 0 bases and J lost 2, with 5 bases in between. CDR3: CASSLETNTEAFF. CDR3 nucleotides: TGCGCCAGCAGCTTGGAAACAAACACTGAAGCTTTCTTT.

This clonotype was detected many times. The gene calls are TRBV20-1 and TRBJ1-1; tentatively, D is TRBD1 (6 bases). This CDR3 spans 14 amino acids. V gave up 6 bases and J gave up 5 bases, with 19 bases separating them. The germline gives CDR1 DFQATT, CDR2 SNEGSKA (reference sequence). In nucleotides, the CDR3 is TGCAGTGCAGATACACAGGGAGTTGGAACTGAAGCTTTCTTT. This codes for CSADTQGVGTEAFF.

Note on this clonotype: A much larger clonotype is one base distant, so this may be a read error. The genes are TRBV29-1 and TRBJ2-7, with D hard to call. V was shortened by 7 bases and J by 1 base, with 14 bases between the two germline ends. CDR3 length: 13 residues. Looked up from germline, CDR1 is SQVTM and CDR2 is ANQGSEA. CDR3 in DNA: TGCAGCGCCGAGTCGACCCGATCCTACGAGCAGTACTTC. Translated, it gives CSAESTRSYEQYF.

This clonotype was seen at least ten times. CDR3 protein: CATTGTSGGNEQFF. CDR3 bases: TGTGCCACCACAGGGACTAGCGGGGGCAATGAGCAGTTCTTC. The V gene is TRBV6-5, the J gene TRBJ2-1; 14 bases fit TRBD2. J gave up 6 bases and V 10 bases, and 5 bases lay outside the gene matches. There are 14 residues in the CDR3. Germline V lookup: CDR1 MNHEY, CDR2 SVGAGI.

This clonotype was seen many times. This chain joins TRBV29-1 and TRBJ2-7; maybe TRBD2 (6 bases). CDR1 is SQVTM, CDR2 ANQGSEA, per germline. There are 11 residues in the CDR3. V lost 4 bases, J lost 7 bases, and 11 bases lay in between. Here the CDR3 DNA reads TGCAGCGTTGGAGCGGGTTGGGAGCAGTACTTC. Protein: CSVGAGWEQYF.

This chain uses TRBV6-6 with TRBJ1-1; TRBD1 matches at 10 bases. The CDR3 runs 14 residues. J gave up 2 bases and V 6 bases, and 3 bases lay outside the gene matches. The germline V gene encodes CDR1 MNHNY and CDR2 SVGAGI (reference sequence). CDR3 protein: CASRGQGVNTEAFF. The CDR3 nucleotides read TGTGCCAGCAGAGGACAGGGGGTAAACACTGAAGCTTTCTTT.

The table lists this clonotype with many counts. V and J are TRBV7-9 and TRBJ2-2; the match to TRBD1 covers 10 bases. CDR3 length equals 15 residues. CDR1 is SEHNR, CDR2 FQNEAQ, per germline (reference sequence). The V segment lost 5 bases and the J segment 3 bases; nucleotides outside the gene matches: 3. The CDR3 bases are TGTGCCAGCAGCCGACAGGGGGCGGACACCGGGGAGCTGTTTTTT. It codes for CASSRQGADTGELFF.

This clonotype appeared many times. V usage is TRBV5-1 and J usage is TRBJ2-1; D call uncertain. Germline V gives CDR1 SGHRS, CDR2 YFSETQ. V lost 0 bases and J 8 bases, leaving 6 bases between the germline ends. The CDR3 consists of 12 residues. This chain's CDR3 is CASSLALDEQFF. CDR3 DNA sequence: TGCGCCAGCAGCTTGGCCTTAGATGAGCAGTTCTTC.

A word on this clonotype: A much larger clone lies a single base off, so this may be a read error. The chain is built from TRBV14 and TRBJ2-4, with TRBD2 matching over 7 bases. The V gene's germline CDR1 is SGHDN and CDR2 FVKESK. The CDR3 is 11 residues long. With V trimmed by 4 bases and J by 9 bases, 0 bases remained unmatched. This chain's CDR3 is CASSLAGIQYF. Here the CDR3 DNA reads TGTGCCAGCAGCCTAGCGGGCATTCAGTACTTC.

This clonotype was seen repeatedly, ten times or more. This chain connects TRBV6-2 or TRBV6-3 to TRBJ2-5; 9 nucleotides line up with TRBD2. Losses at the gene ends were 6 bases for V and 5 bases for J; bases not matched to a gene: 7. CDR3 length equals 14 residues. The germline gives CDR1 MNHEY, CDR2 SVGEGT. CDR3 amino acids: CASRLSGRRETQYF. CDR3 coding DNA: TGTGCCAGCAGACTTAGCGGGAGACGGGAGACCCAGTACTTC.

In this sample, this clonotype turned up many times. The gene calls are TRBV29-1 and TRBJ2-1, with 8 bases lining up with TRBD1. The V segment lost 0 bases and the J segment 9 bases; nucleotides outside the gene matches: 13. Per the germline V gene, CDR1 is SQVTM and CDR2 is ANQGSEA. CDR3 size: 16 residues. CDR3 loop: CSVEDRRTGSRPEQFF. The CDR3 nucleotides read TGCAGCGTTGAAGATCGTCGGACAGGGTCTCGTCCTGAGCAGTTCTTC.

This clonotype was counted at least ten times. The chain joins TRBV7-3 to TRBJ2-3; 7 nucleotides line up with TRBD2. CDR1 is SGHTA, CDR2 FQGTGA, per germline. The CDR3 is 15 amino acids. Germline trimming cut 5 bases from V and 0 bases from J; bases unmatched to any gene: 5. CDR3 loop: CASSAGAGSTDTQYF. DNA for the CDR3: TGTGCCAGCAGCGCGGGAGCGGGGAGCACAGATACGCAGTATTTT.

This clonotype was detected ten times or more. CDR3: CSAPKGVRQGRTEAFF. The CDR3 region has the DNA TGCAGTGCTCCCAAAGGGGTAAGACAGGGAAGGACTGAAGCTTTCTTT. The gene calls are TRBV20-1 and TRBJ1-1; 7 positions match TRBD1. The CDR3 totals 16 residues. J lost 5 bases, V lost 5 bases, and 17 bases had no gene match. The germline gives CDR1 DFQATT, CDR2 SNEGSKA (reference sequence).

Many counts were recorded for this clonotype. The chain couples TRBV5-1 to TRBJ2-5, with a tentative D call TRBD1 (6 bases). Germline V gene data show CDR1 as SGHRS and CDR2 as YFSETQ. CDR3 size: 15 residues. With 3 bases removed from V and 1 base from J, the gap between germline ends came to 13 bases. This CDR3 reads CASSSQTGSQETQYF. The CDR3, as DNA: TGCGCCAGCAGCTCGCAGACAGGCTCCCAAGAGACCCAGTACTTC.

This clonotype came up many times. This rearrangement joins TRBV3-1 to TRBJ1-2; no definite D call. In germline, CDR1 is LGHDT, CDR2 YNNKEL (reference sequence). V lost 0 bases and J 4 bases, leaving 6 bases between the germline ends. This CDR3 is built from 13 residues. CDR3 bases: TGTGCCAGCAGCCAAGATCTGCCCTATGGCTACACCTTC. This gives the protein CASSQDLPYGYTF.

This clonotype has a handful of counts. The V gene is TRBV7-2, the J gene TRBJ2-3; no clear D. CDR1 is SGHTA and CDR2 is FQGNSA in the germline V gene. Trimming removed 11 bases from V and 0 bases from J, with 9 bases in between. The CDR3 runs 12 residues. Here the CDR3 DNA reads TGTGCCTCGCACGGGAGCACAGATACGCAGTATTTT. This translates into CASHGSTDTQYF.

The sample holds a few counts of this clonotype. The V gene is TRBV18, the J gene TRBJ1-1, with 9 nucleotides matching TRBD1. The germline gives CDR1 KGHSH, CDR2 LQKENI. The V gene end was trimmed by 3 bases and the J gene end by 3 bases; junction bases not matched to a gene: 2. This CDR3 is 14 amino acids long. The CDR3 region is CASSPGQGHTEAFF. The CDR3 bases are TGTGCCAGCTCACCCGGACAGGGGCACACTGAAGCTTTCTTT.

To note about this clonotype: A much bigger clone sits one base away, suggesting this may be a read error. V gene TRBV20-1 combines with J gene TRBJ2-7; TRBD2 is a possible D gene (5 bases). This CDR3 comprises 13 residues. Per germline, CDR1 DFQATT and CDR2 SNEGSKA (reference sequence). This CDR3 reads CSARGRGPYERYF. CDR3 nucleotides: TGCAGTGCCCGCGGGCGAGGACCCTACGAGCGGTACTTC.

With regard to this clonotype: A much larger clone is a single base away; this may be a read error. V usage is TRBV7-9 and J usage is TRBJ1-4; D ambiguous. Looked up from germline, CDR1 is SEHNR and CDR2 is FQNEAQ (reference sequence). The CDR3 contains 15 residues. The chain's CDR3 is CASSFSAGNNEKPFF. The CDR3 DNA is TGTGCCAGCAGCTTTTCAGCGGGAAATAATGAAAAACCGTTTTTT.

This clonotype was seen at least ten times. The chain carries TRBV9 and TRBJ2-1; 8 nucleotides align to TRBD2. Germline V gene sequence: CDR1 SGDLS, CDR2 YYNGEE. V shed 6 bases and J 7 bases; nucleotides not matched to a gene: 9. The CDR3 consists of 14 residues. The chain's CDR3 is CASTRGGGDNEQFF. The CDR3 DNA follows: TGTGCCAGCACCCGGGGGGGAGGGGATAATGAGCAGTTCTTC.

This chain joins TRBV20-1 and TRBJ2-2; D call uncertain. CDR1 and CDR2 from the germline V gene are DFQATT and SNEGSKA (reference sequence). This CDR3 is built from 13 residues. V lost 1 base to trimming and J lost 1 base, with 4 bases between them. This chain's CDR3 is CSARALNTGELFF. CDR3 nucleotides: TGCAGTGCTAGAGCTCTGAACACCGGGGAGCTGTTTTTT.